Presented here are 26 T cell receptor beta chains from one specimen sequenced in a study of post-analysis software for immune sequencing data. cDNA libraries for TCR beta contained unique molecular identifiers. A single record per CDR3 protein comes from TCRdb applying MiXCR to the PCR reads. The sample includes about 160,000 distinct CDR3 sequences, 35% to 40% of them seen just once. The sample here was blood, taken after autologous hematopoietic stem cell transplantation. The receptors were gathered from a girl aged 10-17 years with multiple sclerosis.

This clonotype was observed a few times. J is TRBJ2-7 and V is TRBV19; possibly TRBD1 or TRBD2 for D (5 bases each). The CDR3 has 15 amino acids. Trimming took 5 bases from V and 3 from J, leaving 17 bases between them. The germline V gene has CDR1 LNHDA and CDR2 SQIVND (reference sequence). CDR3 protein: CASSPYSGTSYEQYF. Here the CDR3 DNA reads TGTGCCAGTAGTCCCTACTCCGGGACCAGCTACGAGCAGTACTTC. Looking up the rest from reference TRBV19 and TRBJ2-7 gives the full variable domain: DGGITQSPKYLFRKEGQNVTLSCEQNLNHDAMYWYRQDPGQGLRLIYYSQIVNDFQKGDIAEGYSVSREKKESFPLTVTSAQKNPTAFYLCASSPYSGTSYEQYFGPGTRLTVT.

This clonotype was detected only once. This rearrangement joins TRBV12-3 or TRBV12-4 to TRBJ1-2; D is unresolved. V was clipped by 5 bases and J by 5 bases, with 15 bases between them. This CDR3 contains 14 residues. CDR3: CASSPLGRPYGYTF. The CDR3 region has the DNA TGTGCCAGCAGTCCGCTTGGACGGCCGTATGGCTACACCTTC.

As DNA, the CDR3 is TGTGCCAGCAGACCTGAGGGGGTAGCCTACGAGCAGTACTTC. Protein sequence: CASRPEGVAYEQYF. The V and J genes are TRBV28 and TRBJ2-7, with TRBD1 as a possible D gene (6 bases). The CDR3 spans 14 residues. Germline values: CDR1 MDHEN, CDR2 SYDVKM. The ends were cut back, 6 bases at V and 2 bases at J, with 14 bases in the middle.

Notes on this clonotype: This sequence may be a read error, since a much larger clone differs from it by one base. This chain links TRBV7-6 with TRBJ2-3, with 8 bases that match TRBD2. Germline V gene sequence: CDR1 SGHVS, CDR2 FNYEAQ. The trim removed 5 bases at V and 11 bases at J, leaving 9 bases unmatched. There are 13 residues in the CDR3. This chain's CDR3 is CASSTDSGNKQYF. Here the CDR3 DNA reads TGTGCCAGCAGCACGGATAGCGGGAACAAGCAGTATTTT.

In its sample, this clonotype was seen a few times. V usage is TRBV27 and J usage is TRBJ2-7, with 12 bases that match TRBD1. J lost 4 bases, V lost 5 bases, and 6 bases had no gene match. The CDR3 sequence is 15 residues long. Germline loops: CDR1 MNHEY, CDR2 SMNVEV (reference sequence). The CDR3 loop is CASSAGTGGHYEQYF. The CDR3 nucleotides are TGTGCCAGCAGTGCCGGGACAGGGGGCCATTACGAGCAGTACTTC.

The sample holds many counts of this clonotype. The chain uses TRBV29-1 and TRBJ1-1; TRBD1 is a possible D gene (5 bases). The CDR3 extends over 12 amino acids. Germline assignment: CDR1 SQVTM and CDR2 ANQGSEA. For the CDR3, the DNA is TGCAGTTCACGGGGGGAGGGCACTGAAGCTTTCTTT. It yields the protein CSSRGEGTEAFF.

This clonotype was counted between two and nine times. One junction end disagrees with the germline gene, perhaps due to a read error. The chain couples TRBV5-1 to TRBJ2-6, with D possibly being TRBD1 (5 bases). The germline CDR1 and CDR2 sequences are SGHRS and YFSETQ. This CDR3 spans 14 amino acids. The DNA of the CDR3 is TGCGCCAGCAGCTCTGCATCTGGGGCCAACGTCCGGACTTTC. The encoded protein is CASSSASGANVRTF.

This clonotype has ten or more counts. This rearrangement joins TRBV6-6 to TRBJ1-2, with D uncertain. The germline CDR1 and CDR2 sequences are MNHNY and SVGAGI (reference sequence). The V end was cut by 3 bases, the J end by 3 bases, with 11 bases between. The CDR3 runs to 14 residues. The CDR3 DNA sequence: TGTGCCAGCAGTTATGAGGGTTGGGACTATGGCTACACCTTC. Translating it yields CASSYEGWDYGYTF.

The J gene is TRBJ2-1, the V gene TRBV20-1, with TRBD2 matching 10 bases. V was pared by 5 bases and J by 5 bases, with 15 bases of the junction left unmatched. CDR1 and CDR2 from the germline V gene are DFQATT and SNEGSKA (reference sequence). This CDR3 has 17 residues. Written as DNA, the CDR3 is TGCAGTGCTGGGGGCGGAGCTAGCGGGAGAAAAGACAATGAGCAGTTCTTC. Protein product: CSAGGGASGRKDNEQFF.

This sequence joins TRBV5-1 and TRBJ2-3, with TRBD2 identical over 9 bases. Germline V lookup: CDR1 SGHRS, CDR2 YFSETQ. The CDR3 runs 17 residues. The trim removed 4 bases at V and 2 bases at J, leaving 11 bases unmatched. CDR3 DNA: TGCGCCAGCAGCCCCGGGTTGAGCGGGAGGTCCACAGATACGCAGTATTTT. This sequence encodes CASSPGLSGRSTDTQYF.

The CDR3 DNA reads TGTGCCACCACATCGGGACACGGGATTGGGACCTACGAGCAGTACTTC. This sequence encodes CATTSGHGIGTYEQYF. This sequence joins TRBV25-1 and TRBJ2-7; a weak D match, TRBD1 (6 bases). Germline CDR1 reads MGHDK; CDR2 reads SYGVNS. Between the trimmed V and J ends, which lost 10 bases and 2 bases, there was a span of 24 bases. This CDR3 spans 16 amino acids.

The sample holds a few counts of this clonotype. The gene calls are TRBV6-1 and TRBJ2-7, with D uncertain. Germline V lookup: CDR1 MNHNS, CDR2 SASEGT. The CDR3 covers 15 residues. The ends were cut back, 7 bases at V and 2 bases at J, with 18 bases in the middle. CDR3 DNA sequence: TGTGCCAGCAACGGTTACCTCAGCAAGACCTACGAGCAGTACTTC. It specifies CASNGYLSKTYEQYF.

The V call is TRBV11-2, the J call TRBJ2-5; no clear D gene. The J call may be incorrect, as the DNA end agrees better with TRBJ2-7. Germline CDR1 reads SGHAT; CDR2 reads FQNNGV. The CDR3 contains 14 residues. The CDR3 region has the DNA TGTGCCAGCAGCTTAGTTCCAGGACCCTACGAGCAGTACTTC. It codes for CASSLVPGPYEQYF.

Details on this clonotype: A read error is possible here, since a much larger clone lies one base away. This sequence joins TRBV20-1 and TRBJ2-7; D could derive from TRBD1 or TRBD2 (5 bases each). Per the germline V gene, CDR1 is DFQATT and CDR2 is SNEGSKA (reference sequence). CDR3 size: 12 residues. This chain's CDR3 is CRAGGPAYEQYF. The CDR3 DNA reads as TGCAGGGCTGGGGGACCAGCTTACGAGCAGTACTTC.

The rearrangement links TRBV7-2 to TRBJ2-7; D is uncertain. This CDR3 has 15 residues. Germline CDR1 and CDR2: SGHTA and FQGNSA. The V end lost 1 base, the J end lost 4 bases, and 14 bases lay between the germline ends. CDR3 DNA sequence: TGTGCCAGCAGCTTAGTTGGGCGGACCCCTTACGAGCAGTACTTC. It is translated as CASSLVGRTPYEQYF.

The chain uses TRBV28 and TRBJ2-3; 12 bases align to TRBD2. The CDR3 spans 16 residues. Germline V gene sequence: CDR1 MDHEN, CDR2 SYDVKM. V was pared by 5 bases and J by 3 bases, with 6 bases of the junction left unmatched. This chain's CDR3 is CASSPQTSGSTDTQYF. For the CDR3, the DNA is TGTGCCAGCAGTCCCCAGACTAGCGGGAGTACAGATACGCAGTATTTT.

This sequence joins TRBV12-3 or TRBV12-4 and TRBJ2-7; D remains unclear. The CDR3 is 13 amino acids. V was cut by 2 bases and J by 2 bases, with 7 bases left in between. The CDR3 DNA reads TGTGCCAGCAGTTTACCGGCTGCCTACGAGCAGTACTTC. The encoded protein is CASSLPAAYEQYF.

This chain joins TRBV7-9 and TRBJ2-7; D ambiguous. This CDR3 is 17 amino acids long. The ends were cut back, 4 bases at V and 6 bases at J, with 25 bases in the middle. Germline V CDR1 and CDR2: SEHNR, FQNEAQ (reference sequence). The CDR3 protein is CASSWSPDGPEVGEQYF. CDR3 DNA: TGTGCCAGCAGCTGGTCTCCTGACGGCCCAGAAGTAGGCGAGCAGTACTTC.

V gene TRBV7-2 combines with J gene TRBJ1-4, with TRBD1 matching over 9 bases. There are 16 residues in the CDR3. Looked up from germline, CDR1 is SGHTA and CDR2 is FQGNSA. Trimming removed 1 base from V and 4 bases from J; junction bases left unmatched: 4. The CDR3 DNA sequence: TGTGCCAGCAGCTTAGGACAGGGGGTCTTTAATGAAAAACTGTTTTTT. Translating gives CASSLGQGVFNEKLFF. The full variable domain, completed using reference TRBV7-2 and TRBJ1-4, is GAGVSQSPSNKVTEKGKDVELRCDPISGHTALYWYRQSLGQGLEFLIYFQGNSAPDKSGLPSDRFSAERTGGSVSTLTIQRTQQEDSAVYLCASSLGQGVFNEKLFFGSGTQLSVL.

This clonotype was found a few times. The chain employs TRBV15 and TRBJ2-7, with 9 nucleotides matching TRBD1. This CDR3 has 14 amino acids. The germline V gene has CDR1 LNHNV and CDR2 YYDKDF (reference sequence). V was pared by 1 base and J by 5 bases, with 3 bases of the junction left unmatched. The CDR3 DNA follows: TGTGCCACCAGCAGAGTTTGGGACAGGGACGAGCAGTACTTC. Translation gives CATSRVWDRDEQYF.

The sample holds a few counts of this clonotype. The V and J genes are TRBV10-3 and TRBJ2-3; 8 bases fit TRBD2. CDR1 is ENHRY, CDR2 SYGVKD, per germline. The CDR3 runs 17 residues. V was pared by 2 bases and J by 3 bases, with 10 bases of the junction left unmatched. In DNA form, the CDR3 reads TGTGCCATCAGTGAGACAGGCCCGGGACTAGTGACAGATACGCAGTATTTT. Amino acids: CAISETGPGLVTDTQYF.

This clonotype was recorded at least ten times. The chain is built from TRBV4-3 and TRBJ2-1, with unresolved D. V was cut by 3 bases and J by 2 bases, with 11 bases left in between. Germline CDR1 reads LGHNA; CDR2 reads YSLEER. This CDR3 region has 15 residues. CDR3 loop: CASSHTQQAYNEQFF. The DNA for the CDR3 is TGCGCCAGCAGCCATACCCAGCAAGCCTACAATGAGCAGTTCTTC.

This chain uses TRBV5-1 with TRBJ1-4, with D possibly matching TRBD1 (5 bases). Germline CDR1 is SGHRS and CDR2 is YFSETQ. The CDR3 length is 16 residues. Deletions cut 4 bases from V and 3 bases from J, with 16 bases between. The CDR3 coding sequence is TGCGCCAGCAGCCTAGATATGGGACGGCCTAATGAAAAACTGTTTTTT. Protein product: CASSLDMGRPNEKLFF.

Many counts were recorded for this clonotype. The chain combines TRBV5-1 with TRBJ2-7; TRBD2 aligns across 14 bases. The V segment lost 4 bases and the J segment 4 bases; nucleotides outside the gene matches: 4. The germline CDR1 and CDR2 sequences are SGHRS and YFSETQ. The CDR3 spans 15 residues. For the CDR3, the DNA is TGCGCCAGCAGCCAGAGACTAGCGGGAGGGTACGAGCAGTACTTC. Translated: CASSQRLAGGYEQYF.

V and J are TRBV30 and TRBJ1-4; D uncertain. The V gene's germline CDR1 is GTSNPN and CDR2 SVGIG (reference sequence). V shed 3 bases and J shed 4 bases, with 12 bases lying between them. CDR3 length: 14 residues. CDR3 sequence: CAWSAGSGNEKLFF. The DNA for the CDR3 is TGTGCCTGGAGCGCCGGCTCTGGTAATGAAAAACTGTTTTTT. Complete variable domain (other parts from reference TRBV30 and TRBJ1-4): SQTIHQWPATLVQPVGSPLSLECTVEGTSNPNLYWYRQAAGRGLQLLFYSVGIGQISSEVPQNLSASRPQDRQFILSSKKLLLSDSGFYLCAWSAGSGNEKLFFGSGTQLSVL.

V gene TRBV12-3 or TRBV12-4 combines with J gene TRBJ2-5, with a possible D match to TRBD2 (5 bases). The J call may be faulty, since TRBJ2-7 better matches the DNA end. This CDR3 contains 14 residues. CDR3 sequence reads: CASSLAGDVYEQYF. The CDR3 DNA reads as TGTGCCAGCAGTTTAGCGGGAGACGTCTACGAGCAGTACTTC.